This T cell receptor beta chain is drawn from a study of graft-versus-host responses after intestinal transplantation. Across the whole study: Uniformly, recipients were administered anti-thymocyte globulin induction with subsequent tacrolimus and steroids for 2 to 3 years.

This CDR3 contains 13 residues. CDR1 is SGHDT and CDR2 is YYEEEE in the germline V gene. Trimming removed 6 bases at V and 6 bases at J, with 12 bases between. Whole-study results and caveats: Early after transplant, HvG declines were associated with peak levels of circulating GvH clones. Some GvH clones appeared in ileal mucosa or blood before recipient bone marrow.

Points on this clone: Its antigen is not identified.

TCRdb keeps only in-frame clones here, not all; method: immunoSEQ multiplex PCR. There are about 93,000 clones in the sample; just under 95% occur only once, and about 0.5% lies in the top ten. The TCR was taken from a human donor who received an intestinal transplant. The V gene is TRBV5-6, the J gene TRBJ2-2; D remains ambiguous. The sequencing here drew on unstimulated CD8+ T cells sorted from spleen or lymph node cells, taken before intestinal transplant. The CDR3 DNA reads TGTGCCAGCACCCTCGCCGGTTCCGGGGAGCTGTTTTTT. It encodes CASTLAGSGELFF.